This record looks at one TCR beta chain sequence and its context. It lacks a known antigen. No qualities accompany the bases; no much larger clone lies one base away. Via the germline V gene, CDR1 is SGHRS and CDR2 YFSETQ. Inclusive of the bounding cysteine and phenylalanine, the CDR3 is 17 residues long. The sequence is cut down to CDR3 DNA, 51 bases in frame from base 1. V ends up 0 bases short and J 1 base short, with an unmatched junction base count of 4. Naive and memory CD4+ T cells were separated from cryopreserved PBMCs by first enriching for CD4 and then performing EasySep naive CD4+ T cell enrichment. Ficoll-Paque PLUS gradient centrifugation was used to isolate PBMCs from either whole blood or leukapheresis product. The PBMCs went either fresh into the expansion assay or into cryopreservation at -140 degrees C. The QIAamp Micro DNA Kit was used to extract genomic DNA from the CD4+ T cells.

The data stem from a study of CD4 T cells in relation to SARS-CoV-2 and coronaviruses (dated by TCRdb to the early 2020s). Background on the whole study: Across all 12 patients in the full convalescent cohort, ages ranged from about 21 to 75 years, with a median of 38. The roughly twelve convalescent patients included 8 males and 4 females; two subjects were Hispanic. HLA restriction was mapped for shared crossreactive spike epitopes using patient-derived lymphoblastoid cell lines. The study assessed, at the TCR clonotype level, memory CD4+ T cell crossreactivity between SARS-CoV-2 and common cold coronavirus spike proteins. The Adaptive Biotechnologies TCR-sequencing kit was used for samples from a few pre-COVID donors and for the naive versus memory experiments, whereas the other data were Illumina-based. A different TCR-beta assay, based on Illumina, was used to sequence expansion assays from other donors in the study. The research as a whole found: Because the crossreactivity analysis focused on spike protein, crossreactivity against other viral proteins was not assessed. Small numbers of patients and of tested TCRs limited the study. Significantly weaker SARS-CoV-2-driven expansion was shown by crossreactive clones than by monoreactive clones, consistent with antigenic imprinting. No donor contributed both pre-pandemic and post-infection samples, which limited tracing the source of pre-existing responses. In 65% to 70% of donors, memory CD4+ clonotypes turned up that crossrecognized SARS-CoV-2 and at least one common cold coronavirus spike. Naive versus memory sequencing indicated that memory recall responses, rather than primary responses primed during culture, are detected by the assay.

Uncultured naive and memory CD4+ T cell DNA received deep-resolution immunoSEQ TCR-beta sequencing. The source study handled its data this way. Preprocessing removed nonproductive sequences and CDR3s not starting with C, not ending with F or W, or shorter than 7 amino acids. Cultured and uncultured naive and memory CD4+ repertoires were searched for previously identified spike- and CEF-reactive CDR3s. After three terminal residues were trimmed from each end, CDR3 homology was quantified as pairwise Levenshtein distance using the stringdist R package. TCRdb provides this immuneACCESS table in a form limited to in-frame rearrangements. Some clones are lacking; in checked studies, under half of them reflect an unresolved V gene, and why the rest are absent is not known. V and J calls and clone size are copied from that table; D and trimming were computed from the DNA. In this sample the table shows around 54,000 clones, about 92% of which occur a single time. The ten largest account for roughly 0.39% of the sample.

Rearrangement joined TRBV5-1 to TRBJ2-2, with 9 middle bases fitting TRBD1. Material: naive CD4+ T cells from PBMCs. What the cell subset or site label conveys for this sample: naive CD4+ T cells isolated by negative enrichment. The sequence was obtained from an adult with COVID-19. The CDR3: CASSLEVTGGNTGELFF. The DNA sequence follows: TGCGCCAGCAGCTTGGAAGTGACAGGGGGGAACACCGGGGAGCTGTTTTTT. Supplemented by the reference TRBV5-1 and TRBJ2-2 proteins around the CDR3, the complete variable domain is KAGVTQTPRYLIKTRGQQVTLSCSPISGHRSVSWYQQTPGQGLQFLFEYFSETQRNKGNFPGRFSGRQFSNSRSEMNVSTLELGDSALYLCASSLEVTGGNTGELFFGEGSRLTVL.